This TCR beta chain was documented in a study of T cells in Graves' hyperthyroidism and ophthalmopathy. Amplified TCR beta CDR3 regions derived from RNA transcripts. An initial round of RT-PCR targeting the TCR CDR3 relied on the HTBI primer set. MiXCR, run by TCRdb on the multiplex PCR reads, gives a single entry per CDR3 protein. This sample has fewer than 450,000 distinct CDR3 sequences, with 15% to 20% found just once. The study excluded patients with uncontrolled infection, other autoimmune disease, pregnancy or lactation. This clonotype has more than one count but fewer than ten. Its target is unknown. Study-wide findings and caveats: Most expanded thyroid clonotypes above 0.001 recurred in blood. By a 13 V-J model, ophthalmopathy was set apart from stable hyperthyroidism.

Trimming pared 4 bases from V and 3 bases from J, leaving 20 bases between. This CDR3 has 17 residues. Germline CDR1 reads SGHDN; CDR2 reads FVKESK. This TCR was sampled from a woman in her 30s with Graves' hyperthyroidism that later progressed to Graves' ophthalmopathy. V usage is TRBV14 and J usage is TRBJ2-3; no definite D call. The sequenced sample was blood. The CDR3 loop reads CASSPNLEMFDTDTQYF. CDR3 nucleotides: TGTGCCAGCAGCCCAAACCTAGAAATGTTTGATACAGATACGCAGTATTTT.